This entry lists 25 T cell receptor beta chains sequenced from one sample in a study of T cells in Graves' hyperthyroidism and ophthalmopathy. Template material for amplifying TCR beta CDR3 regions consisted of RNA transcripts. RT-PCR in the first round (using the HTBI primer set) targeted the TCR CDR3. TCRdb ran MiXCR on the multiplex PCR reads and lists one entry per CDR3 protein. The sample yields 250,000 to 300,000 distinct CDR3 sequences, more than 12% seen once. Material: blood. These receptors were obtained from a middle-aged woman with Graves' hyperthyroidism that later progressed to Graves' ophthalmopathy.

This clonotype was detected many times. The DNA for the CDR3 is TGTGCCAGCAGCTTAGTCGCCGTCGGGGAGCTGTTTTTT. Translation: CASSLVAVGELFF. The rearrangement joins TRBV7-2 to TRBJ2-2; no reliable D call. CDR1 is SGHTA, CDR2 FQGNSA, per germline. V dropped 1 base and J dropped 7 bases, with 7 bases sitting between them. The CDR3 runs to 13 residues.

This clonotype has a count of ten or more. The chain is built from TRBV4-1 and TRBJ1-2, with a tentative D call TRBD1 (5 bases). The CDR3 contains 16 residues. Germline CDR1 is MGHRA and CDR2 is YSYEKL. V shed 3 bases and J shed 4 bases, with 18 bases lying between them. The CDR3: CASSHQRRGNAYGYTF. DNA of the CDR3: TGCGCCAGCAGCCACCAACGGCGGGGGAACGCCTATGGCTACACCTTC.

This clonotype occurred a few times. V gene TRBV7-3 combines with J gene TRBJ2-7; TRBD1 agrees at 11 bases. V dropped 4 bases and J dropped 3; count of bases not matched to a gene: 5. CDR3 length: 15 amino acids. CDR1 and CDR2 from the germline V gene are SGHTA and FQGTGA. This CDR3 is CASSYRTGGLYEQYF. CDR3 DNA sequence: TGTGCCAGCAGCTATAGGACAGGGGGCCTCTACGAGCAGTACTTC.

The V gene is TRBV9, the J gene TRBJ2-2, with D unclear. Trimming removed 1 base from V and 1 base from J, with 5 bases in between. Per germline, CDR1 SGDLS and CDR2 YYNGEE. The CDR3 has 14 residues. CDR3 residues: CASSVSGNTGELFF. CDR3 sequence (DNA): TGTGCCAGCAGCGTATCCGGGAACACCGGGGAGCTGTTTTTT.

This clonotype has at least ten counts. CDR3 DNA sequence: TGTGCCAGCAGCTTCCCGGGACTAGCGTCCGATGAGCAGTTCTTC. Its protein is CASSFPGLASDEQFF. V usage is TRBV7-9 and J usage is TRBJ2-1; 10 nucleotides align to TRBD2. Germline V gene data show CDR1 as SEHNR and CDR2 as FQNEAQ (reference sequence). There are 15 residues in the CDR3. V was clipped by 3 bases and J by 8 bases; unmatched bases: 7.

In this sample, this clonotype turned up once. This sequence joins TRBV2 and TRBJ2-6, with D possibly being TRBD1 (6 bases). The CDR3 is made up of 16 amino acids. Trimming removed 6 bases at V and 0 bases at J, with 12 bases between. The germline gives CDR1 SNHLY, CDR2 FYNNEI. CDR3 coding DNA: TGTGCCAGCAGGGTTGACAGGCTCTCTGGGGCCAACGTCCTGACTTTC. It yields the protein CASRVDRLSGANVLTF.

In regard to this clonotype: A much larger clone is a single base away; this may be a read error. This chain connects TRBV19 to TRBJ2-1, with TRBD2 matching 13 bases. The CDR3 spans 15 residues. The germline V gene has CDR1 LNHDA and CDR2 SQIVND (reference sequence). V shed 3 bases and J 9 bases; nucleotides not matched to a gene: 5. The CDR3 spells CASSMGTSGNSEQFF. CDR3 bases: TGTGCCAGTAGTATGGGGACTAGCGGGAACAGTGAGCAGTTCTTC.

This clonotype was seen only a few times. This sequence joins TRBV5-6 and TRBJ2-7; 10 bases are shared with TRBD2. The germline V gene encodes CDR1 SGHDT and CDR2 YYEEEE. The CDR3 length is 15 residues. Trimming took 3 bases from V and 2 from J; bases not matched to a gene: 5. DNA for the CDR3: TGTGCCAGCAGCTCTCCAGCGGGAGGGACCTACGAGCAGTACTTC. Its protein product is CASSSPAGGTYEQYF.

This clonotype was observed at least ten times. CDR3 protein: CASIKEGVNTEAFF. CDR3 nucleotide sequence: TGTGCCAGCATCAAGGAGGGGGTGAACACTGAAGCTTTCTTT. This sequence joins TRBV12-3 or TRBV12-4 and TRBJ1-1; D might be TRBD1 (6 bases). The ends were cut back, 7 bases at V and 0 bases at J, with 12 bases in the middle. This CDR3 is 14 amino acids long.

This chain joins TRBV15 and TRBJ1-1; D may be TRBD1 (5 bases). This CDR3 comprises 14 residues. CDR1 and CDR2 (germline): LNHNV, YYDKDF (reference sequence). V shed 5 bases and J shed 11 bases, with 21 bases lying between them. CDR3: CATSLKGRGSRAFF. The CDR3 bases are TGTGCCACCAGCTTAAAGGGACGGGGGTCGCGGGCTTTCTTT.

This clonotype showed up just a few times. The chain carries TRBV20-1 and TRBJ1-4; a possible D gene is TRBD1 (6 bases). The CDR3 loop spans 12 amino acids. Between the trimmed V and J ends, which lost 6 bases and 7 bases, there was a span of 12 bases. Germline-derived CDR1 and CDR2 are DFQATT and SNEGSKA (reference sequence). The CDR3: CSASPGVEKLFF. In DNA, the CDR3 is TGCAGTGCGTCTCCAGGGGTTGAAAAACTGTTTTTT.

This clonotype was seen many times. The gene calls are TRBV5-1 and TRBJ1-1; a possible D gene is TRBD1 (5 bases). V shed 2 bases and J shed 2 bases, with 10 bases lying between them. This CDR3 is 14 amino acids long. The germline CDR1 and CDR2 sequences are SGHRS and YFSETQ. This CDR3 reads CASSFDSVNTEAFF. The CDR3 DNA follows: TGCGCCAGCAGCTTCGACAGCGTAAACACTGAAGCTTTCTTT.

This chain uses TRBV4-1 with TRBJ2-3; the match to TRBD2 covers 7 bases. V dropped 4 bases and J dropped 1; count of bases not matched to a gene: 11. Germline CDR1 MGHRA, CDR2 YSYEKL. CDR3 size: 17 residues. The CDR3 region is CASSRSMRELRTDTQYF. The CDR3 coding sequence is TGCGCCAGCAGCCGATCCATGCGGGAGCTGCGCACAGATACGCAGTATTTT.

The V gene is TRBV15, the J gene TRBJ1-2; 10 bases are a match to TRBD1. With V trimmed by 5 bases and J by 5 bases, 14 bases remained unmatched. In germline, CDR1 is LNHNV, CDR2 YYDKDF (reference sequence). CDR3 length equals 17 residues. Here the CDR3 reads CATSPSDRGSPEYGYTF. DNA for the CDR3: TGTGCCACCAGCCCCTCGGACAGGGGGAGCCCCGAGTATGGCTACACCTTC.

This clonotype was recorded at least ten times. The chain is built from TRBV28 and TRBJ1-5; no definite D call. The CDR3 has 13 amino acids. Per germline, CDR1 MDHEN and CDR2 SYDVKM. V lost 7 bases and J 2 bases, leaving 9 bases between the germline ends. The CDR3 DNA reads as TGTGCCAGCATACGGGGAGGCAATCAGCCCCAGCATTTT. This sequence encodes CASIRGGNQPQHF. The whole variable domain, filled in from reference TRBV28 and TRBJ1-5, reads DVKVTQSSRYLVKRTGEKVFLECVQDMDHENMFWYRQDPGLGLRLIYFSYDVKMKEKGDIPEGYSVSREKKERFSLILESASTNQTSMYLCASIRGGNQPQHFGDGTRLSIL.

This clonotype was detected only a few times. The CDR3 sequence is CASSQEFSSYNSPLHF. The DNA of the CDR3 is TGCGCCAGCAGCCAGGAATTTAGCTCCTATAATTCACCCCTCCACTTT. The chain recombines TRBV4-1 with TRBJ1-6; no clear D gene. Germline CDR1 MGHRA, CDR2 YSYEKL. CDR3 size: 16 residues. The V gene lost 3 bases and the J gene lost 0 bases, with 9 bases spanning the gap.

In its sample, this clonotype was seen a few times. This chain links TRBV9 with TRBJ2-1; D could derive from TRBD1 or TRBD2 (5 bases each). The germline V gene encodes CDR1 SGDLS and CDR2 YYNGEE. The CDR3 length is 17 residues. V gave up 3 bases and J gave up 5 bases, with 21 bases separating them. The CDR3 sequence is CASSAFYGTQFNNEQFF. The CDR3 DNA sequence: TGTGCCAGCAGCGCATTCTACGGGACCCAATTTAACAATGAGCAGTTCTTC.

This clonotype was seen ten or more times. This sequence joins TRBV10-3 and TRBJ2-3, with D hard to call. CDR3 size: 14 residues. The germline V gene encodes CDR1 ENHRY and CDR2 SYGVKD. V was trimmed by 8 bases and J by 0 bases, leaving 12 bases between them. This CDR3 is CAIGVNPSTDTQYF. Written as DNA, the CDR3 is TGTGCCATCGGGGTCAACCCTAGCACAGATACGCAGTATTTT.

The rearrangement joins TRBV20-1 to TRBJ2-3; 14 bases align to TRBD2. The CDR3 covers 17 residues. In germline, CDR1 is DFQATT, CDR2 SNEGSKA (reference sequence). Trimming took 6 bases from V and 6 from J; bases not matched to a gene: 14. CDR3 DNA sequence: TGCAGTGCGCCGGGAGTGGGGGGACTAGCGGGAGTGGATACGCAGTATTTT. This encodes CSAPGVGGLAGVDTQYF.

In its sample, this clonotype was seen many times. This rearrangement joins TRBV20-1 to TRBJ1-4; D is perhaps TRBD1 (5 bases). This CDR3 has 12 amino acids. V was pared by 5 bases and J by 4 bases, with 8 bases between. Germline V gene lookup returns CDR1 DFQATT and CDR2 SNEGSKA (reference sequence). The CDR3 DNA follows: TGCAGTGCTGGACACCTTAATGAAAAACTGTTTTTT. Translated: CSAGHLNEKLFF.

This clonotype has at least ten counts. J is TRBJ1-1 and V is TRBV6-1; TRBD1 aligns across 7 bases. The CDR3 runs 13 residues. CDR1 MNHNS and CDR2 SASEGT come from the germline V gene. The trim removed 5 bases at V and 6 bases at J, leaving 6 bases unmatched. The CDR3 loop reads CASSMGQYAEAFF. The CDR3 nucleotides read TGTGCCAGCAGTATGGGACAGTACGCTGAAGCTTTCTTT.

This clonotype was counted only a few times. The DNA for the CDR3 is TGCAGTGCTGGGACAGTTGCAACTAATGAAAAACTGTTTTTT. Its translation is CSAGTVATNEKLFF. The chain links TRBV20-1 to TRBJ1-4; 7 bases line up with TRBD1. The CDR3 spans 14 residues. Trimming removed 5 bases from V and 0 bases from J; junction bases left unmatched: 3. Germline V gene data show CDR1 as DFQATT and CDR2 as SNEGSKA (reference sequence).

This rearrangement joins TRBV15 to TRBJ1-5, with D possibly TRBD1 on 5 matching bases. V gave up 1 base and J gave up 5 bases, with 9 bases separating them. CDR3 size: 14 residues. Germline-derived CDR1 and CDR2 are LNHNV and YYDKDF (reference sequence). The CDR3 DNA is TGTGCCACCAGCAGAGGGGGCGGCTATCAGCCCCAGCATTTT. Its protein is CATSRGGGYQPQHF. The full variable domain, its missing parts supplied by reference TRBV15 and TRBJ1-5, is DAMVIQNPRYQVTQFGKPVTLSCSQTLNHNVMYWYQQKSSQAPKLLFHYYDKDFNNEADTPDNFQSRRPNTSFCFLDIRSPGLGDTAMYLCATSRGGGYQPQHFGDGTRLSIL.

This clonotype was seen at least ten times. The rearrangement links TRBV7-9 to TRBJ2-7; 7 positions match TRBD1. J gave up 5 bases and V 2 bases, and 9 bases lay outside the gene matches. The V gene's germline CDR1 is SEHNR and CDR2 FQNEAQ (reference sequence). The CDR3 has 15 amino acids. CDR3 coding DNA: TGTGCCAGCAGCTTAAAGGGGGCCCTCGGGCACGAGCAGTACTTC. Translated, it gives CASSLKGALGHEQYF.

This clonotype occurred once. A much larger clone differs from this one at a single base, so this may be a read error. The CDR3 DNA reads TGTACCAGTAGTATCTACGAGACAGACCACAATGAGCAGTTCTTC. This encodes CTSSIYETDHNEQFF. The rearrangement joins TRBV19 to TRBJ2-1, with a weak D call TRBD1 (5 bases). The CDR3 has 15 residues. The germline CDR1 and CDR2 sequences are LNHDA and SQIVND (reference sequence).